The clone carrying this TCR beta chain has just one count. CDR3 size: 14 residues. V gave up 6 bases and J gave up 6 bases; unmatched junction bases: 10. Germline CDR1 MNHEY, CDR2 SVGAGI. This sample is part of a study of blood T cell repertoires in COVID-19. Overall study context: The study drew acute and convalescent COVID-19 samples from the United States, Italy and Spain. PBMCs, B-cell-depleted T cells, or T cells provided the cDNA or gDNA that made up the material.

In the authors' workflow: Counts of nucleated cells, estimated from reference gene primer amplification, were obtained. Profiling relied on immunoSEQ multiplex PCR, and the TCRdb table lists in-frame clones only, not all of them. V, J and clone size reflect that table, while D and trimming were determined from the DNA. The table records under 150,000 clones, about 88% of them present only once. This TCR came from a man aged 50-59 years with active or convalescent COVID-19. Sequenced sample: peripheral blood. The genes are TRBV6-5 and TRBJ1-2; TRBD1 agrees at 7 bases. The chain's CDR3 is CASSRTGAEHGYTF. In DNA, the CDR3 is TGTGCCAGCAGCCGAACAGGGGCGGAACATGGCTACACCTTC.